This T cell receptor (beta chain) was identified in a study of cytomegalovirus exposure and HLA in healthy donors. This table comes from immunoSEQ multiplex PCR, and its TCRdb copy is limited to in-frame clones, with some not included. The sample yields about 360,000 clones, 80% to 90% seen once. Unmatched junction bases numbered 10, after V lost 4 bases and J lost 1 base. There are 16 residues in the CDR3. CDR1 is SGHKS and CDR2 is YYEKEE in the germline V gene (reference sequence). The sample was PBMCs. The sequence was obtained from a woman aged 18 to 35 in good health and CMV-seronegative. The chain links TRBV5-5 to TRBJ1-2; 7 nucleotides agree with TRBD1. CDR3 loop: CASSPIWTGGNYGYTF. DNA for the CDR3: TGTGCCAGCAGCCCTATTTGGACAGGCGGTAACTATGGCTACACCTTC.